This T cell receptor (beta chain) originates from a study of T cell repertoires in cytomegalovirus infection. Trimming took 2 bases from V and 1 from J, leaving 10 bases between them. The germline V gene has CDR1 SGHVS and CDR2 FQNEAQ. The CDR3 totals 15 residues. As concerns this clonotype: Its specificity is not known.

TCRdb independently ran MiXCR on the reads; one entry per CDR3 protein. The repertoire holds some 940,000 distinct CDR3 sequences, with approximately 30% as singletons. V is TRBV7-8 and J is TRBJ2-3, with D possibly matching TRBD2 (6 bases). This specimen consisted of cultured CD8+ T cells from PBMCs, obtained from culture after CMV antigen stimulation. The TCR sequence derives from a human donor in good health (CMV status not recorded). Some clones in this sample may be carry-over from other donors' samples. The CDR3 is CASSLRASGTDTQYF. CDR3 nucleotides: TGTGCCAGCAGCTTACGGGCTAGCGGCACAGATACGCAGTATTTT.